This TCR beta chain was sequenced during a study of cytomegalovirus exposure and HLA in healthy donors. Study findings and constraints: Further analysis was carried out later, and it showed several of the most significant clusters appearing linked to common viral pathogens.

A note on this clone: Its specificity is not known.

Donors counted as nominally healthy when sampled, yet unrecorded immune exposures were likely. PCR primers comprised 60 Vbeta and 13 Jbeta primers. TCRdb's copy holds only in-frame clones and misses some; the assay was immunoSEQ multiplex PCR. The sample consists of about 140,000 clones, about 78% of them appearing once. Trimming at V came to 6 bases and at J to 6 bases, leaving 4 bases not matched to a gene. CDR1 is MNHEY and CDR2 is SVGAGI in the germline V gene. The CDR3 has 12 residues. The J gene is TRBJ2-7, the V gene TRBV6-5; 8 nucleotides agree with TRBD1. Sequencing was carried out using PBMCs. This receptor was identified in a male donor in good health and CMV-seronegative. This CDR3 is CASSPDRGEQYF. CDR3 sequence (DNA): TGTGCCAGCAGCCCAGACAGGGGCGAGCAGTACTTC.